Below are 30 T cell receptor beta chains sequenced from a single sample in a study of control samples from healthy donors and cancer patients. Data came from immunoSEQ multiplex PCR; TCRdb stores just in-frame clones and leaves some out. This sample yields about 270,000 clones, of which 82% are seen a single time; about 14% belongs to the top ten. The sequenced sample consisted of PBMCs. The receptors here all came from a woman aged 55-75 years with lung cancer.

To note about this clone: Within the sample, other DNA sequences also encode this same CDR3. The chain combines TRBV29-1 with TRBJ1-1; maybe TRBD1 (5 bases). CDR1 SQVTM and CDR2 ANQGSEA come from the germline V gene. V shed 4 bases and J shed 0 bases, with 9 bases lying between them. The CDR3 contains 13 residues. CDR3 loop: CSVVGQVNTEAFF. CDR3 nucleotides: TGCAGCGTTGTGGGGCAGGTGAACACTGAAGCTTTCTTT. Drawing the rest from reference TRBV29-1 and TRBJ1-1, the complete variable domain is SAVISQKPSRDICQRGTSLTIQCQVDSQVTMMFWYRQQPGQSLTLIATANQGSEATYESGFVIDKFPISRPNLTFSTLTVSNMSPEDSSIYLCSVVGQVNTEAFFGQGTRLTVV.

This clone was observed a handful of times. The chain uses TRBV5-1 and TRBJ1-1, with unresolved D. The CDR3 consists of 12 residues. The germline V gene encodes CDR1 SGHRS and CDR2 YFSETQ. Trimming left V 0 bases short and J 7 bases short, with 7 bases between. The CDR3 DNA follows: TGCGCCAGCAGCTTGGACAGCTATGAAGCTTTCTTT. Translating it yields CASSLDSYEAFF.

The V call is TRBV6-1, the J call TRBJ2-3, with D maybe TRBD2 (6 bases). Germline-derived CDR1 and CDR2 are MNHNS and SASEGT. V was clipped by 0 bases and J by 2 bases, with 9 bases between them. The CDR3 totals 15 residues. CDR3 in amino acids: CASSEAGGATDTQYF. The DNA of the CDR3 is TGTGCCAGCAGTGAAGCCGGCGGGGCCACAGATACGCAGTATTTT.

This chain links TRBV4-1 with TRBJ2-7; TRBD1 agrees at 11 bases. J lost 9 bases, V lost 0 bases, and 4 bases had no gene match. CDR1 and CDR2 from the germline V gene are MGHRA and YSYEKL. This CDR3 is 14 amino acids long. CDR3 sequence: CASSQEGQGDGQYF. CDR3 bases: TGCGCCAGCAGCCAAGAGGGACAGGGGGACGGGCAGTACTTC.

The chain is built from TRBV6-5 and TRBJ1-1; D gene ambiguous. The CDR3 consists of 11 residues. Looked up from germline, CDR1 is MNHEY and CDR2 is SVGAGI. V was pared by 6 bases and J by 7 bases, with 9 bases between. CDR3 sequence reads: CASRPGVEAFF. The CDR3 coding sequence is TGTGCCAGCAGACCCGGGGTTGAAGCTTTCTTT.

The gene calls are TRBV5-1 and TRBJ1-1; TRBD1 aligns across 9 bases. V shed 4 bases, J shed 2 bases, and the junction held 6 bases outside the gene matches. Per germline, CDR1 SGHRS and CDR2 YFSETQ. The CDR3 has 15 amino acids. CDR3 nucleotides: TGCGCCAGCAGCCTAGGACAGGGGATAAACACTGAAGCTTTCTTT. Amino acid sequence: CASSLGQGINTEAFF.

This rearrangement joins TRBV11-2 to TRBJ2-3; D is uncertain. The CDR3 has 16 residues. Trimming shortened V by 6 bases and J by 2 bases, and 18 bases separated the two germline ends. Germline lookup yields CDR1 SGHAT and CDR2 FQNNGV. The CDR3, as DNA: TGTGCCAGCAGTCTCTGGCCCCAGCGCCTCACAGATACGCAGTATTTT. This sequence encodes CASSLWPQRLTDTQYF.

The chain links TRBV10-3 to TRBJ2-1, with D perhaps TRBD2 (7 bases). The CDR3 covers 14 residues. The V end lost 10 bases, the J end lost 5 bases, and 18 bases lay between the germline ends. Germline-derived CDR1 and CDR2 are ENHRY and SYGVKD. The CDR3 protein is CATWGLADDNEQFF. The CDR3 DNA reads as TGTGCCACCTGGGGGCTAGCGGATGACAATGAGCAGTTCTTC.

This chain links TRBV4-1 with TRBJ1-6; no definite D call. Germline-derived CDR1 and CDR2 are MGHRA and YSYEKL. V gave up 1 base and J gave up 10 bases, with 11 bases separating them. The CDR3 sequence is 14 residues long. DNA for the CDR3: TGCGCCAGCAGCCAAGGAAACAGCCTCTCACCCCTCCACTTT. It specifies CASSQGNSLSPLHF.

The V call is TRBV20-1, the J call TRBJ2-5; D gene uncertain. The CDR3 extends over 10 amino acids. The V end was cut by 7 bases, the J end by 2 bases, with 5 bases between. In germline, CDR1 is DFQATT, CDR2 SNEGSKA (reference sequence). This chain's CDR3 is CSGGQETQYF. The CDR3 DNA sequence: TGCAGTGGAGGACAAGAGACCCAGTACTTC.

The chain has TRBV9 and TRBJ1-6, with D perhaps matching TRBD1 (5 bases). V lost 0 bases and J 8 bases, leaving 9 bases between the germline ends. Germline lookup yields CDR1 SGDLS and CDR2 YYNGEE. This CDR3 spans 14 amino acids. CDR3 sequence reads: CASSVGGTDSPLHF. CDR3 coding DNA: TGTGCCAGCAGCGTAGGAGGGACCGATTCACCCCTCCACTTT.

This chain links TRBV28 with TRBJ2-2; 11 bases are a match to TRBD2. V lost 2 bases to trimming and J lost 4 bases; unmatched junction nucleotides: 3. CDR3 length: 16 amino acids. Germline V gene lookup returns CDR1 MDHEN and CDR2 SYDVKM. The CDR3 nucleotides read TGTGCCAGCAGTTTAGGGCTAGCGGGAGGCACCGGGGAGCTGTTTTTT. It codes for CASSLGLAGGTGELFF.

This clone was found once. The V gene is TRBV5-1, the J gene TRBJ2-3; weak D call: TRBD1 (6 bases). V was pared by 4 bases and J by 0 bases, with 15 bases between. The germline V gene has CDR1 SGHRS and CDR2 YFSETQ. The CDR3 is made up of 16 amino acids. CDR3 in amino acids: CASSLIPQGSTDTQYF. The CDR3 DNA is TGCGCCAGCAGCCTCATACCTCAGGGGAGCACAGATACGCAGTATTTT.

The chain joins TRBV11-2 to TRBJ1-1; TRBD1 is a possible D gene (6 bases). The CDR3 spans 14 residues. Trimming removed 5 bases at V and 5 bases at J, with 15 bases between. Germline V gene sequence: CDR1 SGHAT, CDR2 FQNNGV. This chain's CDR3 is CASSQATGGTEAFF. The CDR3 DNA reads TGTGCCAGCAGCCAGGCGACAGGCGGGACTGAAGCTTTCTTT.

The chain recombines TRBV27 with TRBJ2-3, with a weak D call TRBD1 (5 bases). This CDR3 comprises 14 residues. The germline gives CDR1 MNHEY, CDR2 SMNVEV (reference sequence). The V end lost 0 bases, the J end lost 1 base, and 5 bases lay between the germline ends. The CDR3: CASSLSRGTDTQYF. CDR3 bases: TGTGCCAGCAGTTTATCCAGGGGCACAGATACGCAGTATTTT.

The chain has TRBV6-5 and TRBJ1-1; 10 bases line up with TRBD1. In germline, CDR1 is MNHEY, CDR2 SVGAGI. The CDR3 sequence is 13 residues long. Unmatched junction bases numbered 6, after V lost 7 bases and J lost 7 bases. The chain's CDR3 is CASILTGGLEAFF. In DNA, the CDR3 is TGTGCCAGCATCCTGACAGGGGGCCTTGAAGCTTTCTTT.

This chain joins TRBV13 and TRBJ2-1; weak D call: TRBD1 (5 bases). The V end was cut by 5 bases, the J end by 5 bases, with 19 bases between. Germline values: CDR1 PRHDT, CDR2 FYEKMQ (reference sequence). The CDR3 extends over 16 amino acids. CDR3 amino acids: CASSPSQTTGNNEQFF. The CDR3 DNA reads TGTGCCAGCAGCCCGAGCCAGACAACAGGCAACAATGAGCAGTTCTTC.

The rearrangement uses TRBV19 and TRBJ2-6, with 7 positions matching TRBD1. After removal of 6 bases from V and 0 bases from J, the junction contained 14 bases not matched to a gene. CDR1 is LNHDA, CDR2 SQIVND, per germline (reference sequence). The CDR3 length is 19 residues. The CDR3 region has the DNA TGTGCCAGTAGCGGCACCGGGACAGCCTATTACTCTGGGGCCAACGTCCTGACTTTC. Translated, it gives CASSGTGTAYYSGANVLTF.

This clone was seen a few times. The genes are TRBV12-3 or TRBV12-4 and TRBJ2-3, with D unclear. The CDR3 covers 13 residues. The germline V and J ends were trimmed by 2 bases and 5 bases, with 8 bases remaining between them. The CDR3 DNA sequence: TGTGCCAGCAGTTTATTTGAAGAAGATACGCAGTATTTT. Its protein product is CASSLFEEDTQYF.

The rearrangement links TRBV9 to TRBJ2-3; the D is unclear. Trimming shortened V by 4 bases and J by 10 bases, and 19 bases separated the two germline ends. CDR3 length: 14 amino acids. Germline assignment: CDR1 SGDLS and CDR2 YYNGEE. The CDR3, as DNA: TGTGCCAGCAGCCCCCCATCTCGGCTCTCTTCGCAGTATTTT. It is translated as CASSPPSRLSSQYF.

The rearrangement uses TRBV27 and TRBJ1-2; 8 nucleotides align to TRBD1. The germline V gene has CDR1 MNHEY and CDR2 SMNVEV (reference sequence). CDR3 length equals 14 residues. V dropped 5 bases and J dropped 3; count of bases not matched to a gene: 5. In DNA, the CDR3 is TGTGCCAGCAGTGGAACAGGGGGGGACTATGGCTACACCTTC. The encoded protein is CASSGTGGDYGYTF.

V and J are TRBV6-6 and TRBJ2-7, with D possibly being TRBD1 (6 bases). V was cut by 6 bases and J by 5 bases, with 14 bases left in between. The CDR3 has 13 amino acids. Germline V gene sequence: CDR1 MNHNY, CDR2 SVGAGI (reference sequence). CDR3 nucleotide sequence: TGTGCCAGCAGATCTGGGGGCCTGAACGAGCAGTACTTC. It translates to CASRSGGLNEQYF.

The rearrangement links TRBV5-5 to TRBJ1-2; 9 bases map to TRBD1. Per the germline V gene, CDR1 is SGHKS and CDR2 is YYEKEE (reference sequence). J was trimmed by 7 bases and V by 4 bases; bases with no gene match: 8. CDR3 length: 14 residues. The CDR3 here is CASSVWDRESGYTF. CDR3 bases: TGTGCCAGCAGCGTCTGGGACAGGGAATCTGGCTACACCTTC.

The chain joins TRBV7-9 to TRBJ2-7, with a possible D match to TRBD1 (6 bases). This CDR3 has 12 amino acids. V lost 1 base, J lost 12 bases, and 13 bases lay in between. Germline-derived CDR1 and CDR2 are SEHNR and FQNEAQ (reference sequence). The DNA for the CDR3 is TGTGCCAGCAGCTTAGGCCTCCAGGGGACGTACTTC. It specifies CASSLGLQGTYF. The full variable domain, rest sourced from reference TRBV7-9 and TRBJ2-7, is DTGVSQNPRHKITKRGQNVTFRCDPISEHNRLYWYRQTLGQGPEFLTYFQNEAQLEKSRLLSDRFSAERPKGSFSTLEIQRTEQGDSAMYLCASSLGLQGTYFGPGTRLTVT.

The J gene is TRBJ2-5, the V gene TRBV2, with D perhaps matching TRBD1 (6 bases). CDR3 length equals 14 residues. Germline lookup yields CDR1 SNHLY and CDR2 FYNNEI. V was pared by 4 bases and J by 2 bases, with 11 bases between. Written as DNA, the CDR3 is TGTGCCAGCAGTGTCGCAGGGGCTCAAGAGACCCAGTACTTC. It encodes CASSVAGAQETQYF.

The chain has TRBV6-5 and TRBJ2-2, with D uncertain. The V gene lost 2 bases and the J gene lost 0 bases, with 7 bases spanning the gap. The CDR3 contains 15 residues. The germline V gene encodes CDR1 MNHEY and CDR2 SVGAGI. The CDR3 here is CASSYGRTNTGELFF. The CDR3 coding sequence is TGTGCCAGCAGTTACGGCAGGACGAACACCGGGGAGCTGTTTTTT.

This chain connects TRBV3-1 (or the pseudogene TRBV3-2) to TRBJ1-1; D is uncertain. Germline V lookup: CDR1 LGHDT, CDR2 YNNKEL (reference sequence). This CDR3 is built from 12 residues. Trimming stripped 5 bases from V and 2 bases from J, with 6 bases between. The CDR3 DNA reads TGTGCCAGCAGCTCGACAAACACTGAAGCTTTCTTT. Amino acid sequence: CASSSTNTEAFF.

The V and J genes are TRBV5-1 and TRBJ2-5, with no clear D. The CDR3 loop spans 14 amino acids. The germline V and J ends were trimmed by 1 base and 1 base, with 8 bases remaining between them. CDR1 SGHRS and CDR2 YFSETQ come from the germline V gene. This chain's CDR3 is CASSLSRAQETQYF. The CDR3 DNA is TGCGCCAGCAGCTTGTCCCGAGCCCAAGAGACCCAGTACTTC.

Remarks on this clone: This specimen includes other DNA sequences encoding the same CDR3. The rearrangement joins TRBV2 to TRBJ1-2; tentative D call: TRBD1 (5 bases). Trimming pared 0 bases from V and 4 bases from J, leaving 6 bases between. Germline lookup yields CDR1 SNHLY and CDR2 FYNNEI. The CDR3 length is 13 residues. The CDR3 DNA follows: TGTGCCAGCAGTGAAGCTGGGGGCTATGGCTACACCTTC. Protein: CASSEAGGYGYTF.

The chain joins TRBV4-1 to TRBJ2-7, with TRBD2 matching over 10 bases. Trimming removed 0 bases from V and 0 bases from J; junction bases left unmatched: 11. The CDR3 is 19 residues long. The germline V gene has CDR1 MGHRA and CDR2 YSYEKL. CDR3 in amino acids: CASSQDRGIAGGSSYEQYF. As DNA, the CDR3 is TGCGCCAGCAGCCAAGATCGGGGAATAGCGGGAGGTTCCTCCTACGAGCAGTACTTC.